The 26 T cell receptor beta chains below were found in one sample sequenced in a study of identical twins. TCRdb passed the 5' RACE reads through MiXCR, listing each CDR3 protein once. The sample contains approximately 500,000 distinct CDR3 sequences, roughly 24% of which appear only once. This sample was also put to use in a study of T cells expressing NK-cell markers.

Specimen: CD4+ T cells sorted from blood. The receptor source for this set is a woman aged 18-30 years in good health.

The genes are TRBV6-5 and TRBJ2-1, with D possibly TRBD2 on 5 matching bases. The CDR3 runs to 14 residues. Per the germline V gene, CDR1 is MNHEY and CDR2 is SVGAGI. V shed 0 bases and J shed 7 bases, with 10 bases lying between them. CDR3 in DNA: TGTGCCAGCAGTTACTCGACGCAGCGGAATGAGCAGTTCTTC. It encodes CASSYSTQRNEQFF.

The rearrangement links TRBV13 to TRBJ2-4; 9 nucleotides align to TRBD2. The CDR3 has 19 residues. Looked up from germline, CDR1 is PRHDT and CDR2 is FYEKMQ (reference sequence). CDR3 region: CTCSHPLSGSQGAKNIQYF. The CDR3 region has the DNA TGTACCTGCAGCCATCCTCTTAGCGGGAGTCAAGGGGCCAAAAACATTCAGTACTTC.

This clonotype showed up just a few times. The V call is TRBV2, the J call TRBJ2-1; no clear D gene. CDR1 is SNHLY, CDR2 FYNNEI, per germline. This CDR3 has 15 residues. V was pared by 1 base and J by 6 bases, with 13 bases between. Written as DNA, the CDR3 is TGTGCCAGCAGTGAAGTTGGGCAGCCGCCCAATGAGCAGTTCTTC. Translating it yields CASSEVGQPPNEQFF.

V gene TRBV5-1 combines with J gene TRBJ2-1; 7 bases agree with TRBD2. Germline lookup yields CDR1 SGHRS and CDR2 YFSETQ. The CDR3 has 14 residues. V lost 2 bases to trimming and J lost 3 bases; unmatched junction nucleotides: 2. CDR3 coding DNA: TGCGCCAGCAGCTTCGGGGGGATCTACAATGAGCAGTTCTTC. It is translated as CASSFGGIYNEQFF.

The table lists this clonotype with a count of one. The chain recombines TRBV4-3 with TRBJ2-1, with 11 bases that match TRBD2. CDR1 is LGHNA, CDR2 YSLEER, per germline. This CDR3 has 17 residues. J gave up 10 bases and V 4 bases, and 15 bases lay outside the gene matches. CDR3 bases: TGCGCCAGCAGCCGGGAGGCTACCGGTAGCGGGAGGGGAGAGCAGTTCTTC. This gives the protein CASSREATGSGRGEQFF.

On this clonotype itself: One end of the junction fails to match germline, which may point to a read error. The V call is TRBV28, the J call TRBJ2-7, with D perhaps being TRBD1 or TRBD2 (5 bases each). The CDR3 has 12 residues. Germline V CDR1 and CDR2: MDHEN, SYDVKM. DNA for the CDR3: TGTGCCAGCAGTGCCTTACCGGGACCGGCGAACTTC. It yields the protein CASSALPGPANF.

V is TRBV5-1 and J is TRBJ1-1; D uncertain. CDR1 and CDR2 from the germline V gene are SGHRS and YFSETQ. The CDR3 covers 13 residues. The V end lost 1 base, the J end lost 6 bases, and 10 bases lay between the germline ends. CDR3 amino acids: CASSLRAGAEAFF. For the CDR3, the DNA is TGCGCCAGCAGCTTGAGGGCAGGCGCTGAAGCTTTCTTT.

This clonotype was observed a few times. The V call is TRBV20-1, the J call TRBJ2-7, with 9 bases aligning to TRBD1. In germline, CDR1 is DFQATT, CDR2 SNEGSKA (reference sequence). Trimming cost V 6 bases and J 5 bases; bases outside gene matches: 14. This CDR3 has 15 residues. The CDR3 sequence is CSAALGTGYLNEQYF. The CDR3 DNA is TGCAGTGCAGCCCTCGGGACAGGGTATCTCAACGAGCAGTACTTC.

This chain connects TRBV9 to TRBJ2-1, with 8 bases matching TRBD2. This CDR3 contains 19 residues. V lost 0 bases, J lost 4 bases, and 15 bases stayed unmatched. Germline CDR1 SGDLS, CDR2 YYNGEE. CDR3 bases: TGTGCCAGCAGCGTAGGTCGGGAGGGCTTGGCGGGACGGTACAATGAGCAGTTCTTC. As protein: CASSVGREGLAGRYNEQFF.

This clonotype was picked up a small number of times. V usage is TRBV6-5 and J usage is TRBJ2-2; TRBD2 matches 8 bases. The V gene end was trimmed by 2 bases and the J gene end by 0 bases; junction bases not matched to a gene: 5. Germline V gives CDR1 MNHEY, CDR2 SVGAGI. The length of the CDR3 is 17 residues. The CDR3 DNA is TGTGCCAGCAGTTACGGGGTAGCGGGGACGAACACCGGGGAGCTGTTTTTT. Translating gives CASSYGVAGTNTGELFF.

This rearrangement joins TRBV20-1 to TRBJ2-3; D ambiguous. Germline V lookup: CDR1 DFQATT, CDR2 SNEGSKA (reference sequence). Trimming took 4 bases from V and 10 from J, leaving 9 bases between them. The CDR3 has 10 residues. CDR3 in amino acids: CSATNKSQYF. As DNA, the CDR3 is TGCAGTGCTACAAACAAATCGCAGTATTTT.

This clonotype was detected a few times. This chain connects TRBV15 to TRBJ2-7; D might be TRBD1 (6 bases). Germline CDR1 reads LNHNV; CDR2 reads YYDKDF (reference sequence). The length of the CDR3 is 15 residues. V was trimmed by 0 bases and J by 6 bases, leaving 15 bases between them. DNA of the CDR3: TGTGCCACCAGCAGAGATGGGGGATTAGGGGGCGAGCAGTACTTC. This gives the protein CATSRDGGLGGEQYF.

There are a few counts of this clonotype. V gene TRBV20-1 combines with J gene TRBJ1-2; D remains unclear. The V gene's germline CDR1 is DFQATT and CDR2 SNEGSKA (reference sequence). The CDR3 totals 12 residues. Between the trimmed V and J ends, which lost 0 bases and 6 bases, there was a span of 8 bases. For the CDR3, the DNA is TGCAGTGCTAGAGATGAAAAGAATGGCTACACCTTC. Protein sequence: CSARDEKNGYTF.

The chain carries TRBV25-1 and TRBJ2-1; D might be TRBD1 or TRBD2, each matching 5 bases. This CDR3 has 14 residues. Germline lookup yields CDR1 MGHDK and CDR2 SYGVNS. Trimming removed 4 bases from V and 5 bases from J, with 12 bases in between. DNA for the CDR3: TGTGCCAGCAGTGTCGTCGGGACCCACAATGAGCAGTTCTTC. As protein: CASSVVGTHNEQFF. Using reference TRBV25-1 and TRBJ2-1 for the parts outside the CDR3, the full variable domain is EADIYQTPRYLVIGTGKKITLECSQTMGHDKMYWYQQDPGMELHLIHYSYGVNSTEKGDLSSESTVSRIRTEHFPLTLESARPSHTSQYLCASSVVGTHNEQFFGPGTRLTVL.

The V and J genes are TRBV4-2 and TRBJ2-5, with 9 bases matching TRBD2. The CDR3 length is 16 residues. V trimming: 0 bases; J trimming: 1 base; junction bases outside the gene matches: 3. CDR1 LGHNA and CDR2 YNFKEQ come from the germline V gene. CDR3 sequence (DNA): TGTGCCAGCAGCCAAGATCTAGCGGGGCCCCAAGAGACCCAGTACTTC. Its translation: CASSQDLAGPQETQYF.

The CDR3 here is CSARDRGSTDTQYF. In nucleotides, the CDR3 is TGCAGTGCTAGAGACAGGGGGAGCACAGATACGCAGTATTTT. The J gene is TRBJ2-3, the V gene TRBV20-1, with 7 bases lining up with TRBD1. The CDR3 sequence is 14 residues long. Unmatched junction bases numbered 0, after V lost 0 bases and J lost 0 bases. The germline V gene has CDR1 DFQATT and CDR2 SNEGSKA (reference sequence).

In this sample, this clonotype turned up a few times. The V call is TRBV11-3, the J call TRBJ2-5, with 9 bases matching TRBD1. Per the germline V gene, CDR1 is SGHNT and CDR2 is YENEEA. The CDR3 consists of 16 residues. V gave up 1 base and J gave up 3 bases; unmatched junction bases: 6. The CDR3 coding sequence is TGTGCCAGCAGCTTAGGGGGACAGGGTAGAGAAGAGACCCAGTACTTC. Protein sequence: CASSLGGQGREETQYF.

This chain connects TRBV19 to TRBJ2-1; 9 bases line up with TRBD2. The V gene's germline CDR1 is LNHDA and CDR2 SQIVND (reference sequence). V lost 5 bases and J lost 8; bases outside the gene matches: 7. CDR3 length: 14 residues. CDR3 DNA: TGTGCCAGTAGTTGGCGGGGGGGCCTCTATGAGCAGTTCTTC. Translating it yields CASSWRGGLYEQFF.

The CDR3 spells CASSHLRRGAGTDTQYF. In DNA, the CDR3 is TGTGCCAGCAGCCATCTACGACGGGGGGCCGGCACAGATACGCAGTATTTT. The V gene is TRBV11-2, the J gene TRBJ2-3, with TRBD2 as a possible D gene (7 bases). The length of the CDR3 is 17 residues. Germline CDR1 reads SGHAT; CDR2 reads FQNNGV. V shed 5 bases and J shed 1 base, with 19 bases lying between them.

The chain links TRBV6-5 to TRBJ2-2; TRBD2 is a possible D gene (6 bases). This CDR3 region has 15 residues. V dropped 2 bases and J dropped 4 bases, with 11 bases sitting between them. CDR1 and CDR2 (germline): MNHEY, SVGAGI. The CDR3 spells CASSYGGRGTGELFF. CDR3 in DNA: TGTGCCAGCAGTTACGGAGGGCGGGGCACCGGGGAGCTGTTTTTT.

V is TRBV12-3 or TRBV12-4 and J is TRBJ1-6; the D is unclear. Between the trimmed V and J ends, which lost 3 bases and 7 bases, there was a span of 10 bases. The CDR3 has 14 residues. This CDR3 is CASSLVGANSPLHF. CDR3 nucleotide sequence: TGTGCCAGCAGTTTGGTGGGTGCGAATTCACCCCTCCACTTT.

This clonotype turned up a few times. The chain couples TRBV24-1 to TRBJ2-1; possibly TRBD2 for D (5 bases). Germline V gives CDR1 KGHDR, CDR2 SFDVKD. The CDR3 is made up of 15 amino acids. V was pared by 10 bases and J by 3 bases, with 18 bases between. The CDR3 sequence: CATASSRAFYNEQFF. CDR3 DNA: TGTGCCACGGCGTCCTCGCGGGCCTTCTACAATGAGCAGTTCTTC.

The V call is TRBV12-3 or TRBV12-4, the J call TRBJ2-3, with 8 bases that match TRBD2. V lost 6 bases and J lost 5; bases outside the gene matches: 13. The CDR3 is 16 residues long. The CDR3 region is CASSSNPGGLGDTQYF. In DNA, the CDR3 is TGTGCCAGCAGCAGCAACCCGGGAGGGCTAGGAGATACGCAGTATTTT.

In this sample, this clonotype turned up once. The gene calls are TRBV6-1 and TRBJ2-5, with D perhaps assigned TRBD1 or TRBD2 (5 bases each). V dropped 6 bases and J dropped 2 bases, with 19 bases sitting between them. CDR3 size: 16 residues. Germline V gene sequence: CDR1 MNHNS, CDR2 SASEGT. The CDR3 is CASSPGMGEGQETQYF. The CDR3 DNA reads TGTGCCAGCAGCCCCGGGATGGGGGAAGGACAAGAGACCCAGTACTTC.

This clonotype has a handful of counts. The genes are TRBV10-3 and TRBJ1-1; the D is unclear. Germline V lookup: CDR1 ENHRY, CDR2 SYGVKD. V lost 3 bases and J 7 bases, leaving 6 bases between the germline ends. The CDR3 sequence is 11 residues long. CDR3 nucleotides: TGTGCCATCAGTGACTCTAGTGAAGCTTTCTTT. The encoded protein is CAISDSSEAFF.

The CDR3 reads CATSDSIRGGRRSEQFF. The CDR3, as DNA: TGTGCCACCAGTGATTCGATCCGGGGGGGCCGTCGGAGTGAGCAGTTCTTC. This sequence joins TRBV24-1 and TRBJ2-1, with 8 bases lining up with TRBD2. The germline V gene encodes CDR1 KGHDR and CDR2 SFDVKD. V shed 2 bases and J 9 bases; nucleotides not matched to a gene: 14. The CDR3 length is 17 residues.